Here is one TCR beta chain with its context. This specimen belongs to a study of blood T cell repertoires in COVID-19. This CDR3 spans 21 amino acids. V shed 0 bases, J shed 1 base, and the junction held 13 bases outside the gene matches. Germline CDR1 is LNHNV and CDR2 is YYDKDF (reference sequence). Using immunoSEQ multiplex PCR, the repertoire was profiled, and TCRdb retains in-frame clones only, with some absent. The sample carries 250,000 or so clones, approximately 90% recorded once. Sequencing used PBMCs or T cells enriched from blood (not recorded which). The chain couples TRBV15 to TRBJ2-3, with TRBD2 identical over 13 bases. The clonotype comes from a woman aged 30 to 39 with acute COVID-19. The CDR3 region is CATSRERFGTSGTDRTDTQYF. CDR3 sequence (DNA): TGTGCCACCAGCAGAGAGAGGTTCGGGACTAGCGGGACAGACCGCACAGATACGCAGTATTTT.